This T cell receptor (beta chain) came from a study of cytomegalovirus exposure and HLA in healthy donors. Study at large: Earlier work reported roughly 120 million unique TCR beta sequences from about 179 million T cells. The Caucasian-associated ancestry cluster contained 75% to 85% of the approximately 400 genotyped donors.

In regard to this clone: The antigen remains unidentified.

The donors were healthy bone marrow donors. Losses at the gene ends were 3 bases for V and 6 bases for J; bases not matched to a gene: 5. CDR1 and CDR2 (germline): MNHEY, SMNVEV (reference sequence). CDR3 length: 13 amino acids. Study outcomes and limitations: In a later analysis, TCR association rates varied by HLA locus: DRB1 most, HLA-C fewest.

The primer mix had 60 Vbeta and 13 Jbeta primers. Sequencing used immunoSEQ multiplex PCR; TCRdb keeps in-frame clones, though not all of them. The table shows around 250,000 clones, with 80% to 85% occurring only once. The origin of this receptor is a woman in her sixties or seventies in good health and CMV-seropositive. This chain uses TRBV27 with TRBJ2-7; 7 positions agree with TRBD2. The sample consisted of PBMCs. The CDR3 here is CASSFLGGFEQYF. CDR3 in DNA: TGTGCCAGCAGTTTCCTGGGGGGGTTCGAGCAGTACTTC.